This T cell receptor (beta chain) originates from a study of PD-L1 blockade in urothelial cancer. The time point denotes: pretreatment peripheral blood. The CDR3 sequence is 15 residues long. V lost 4 bases and J lost 6; bases outside the gene matches: 8. From germline, CDR1 is SGHNT and CDR2 YYREEE (reference sequence). Using immunoSEQ multiplex PCR, the repertoire was profiled, and TCRdb retains in-frame clones only, with some absent. The sample lists approximately 88,000 clones; 65% to 85% were seen once. The receptor comes from a man aged 55 to 70 with urothelial cancer. The chain has TRBV5-4 and TRBJ2-7, with 12 nucleotides matching TRBD1. The sequencing used PBMCs, collected around atezolizumab (anti-PD-L1) treatment. The CDR3 loop reads CASSIPGQGAIEQYF. The CDR3 bases are TGTGCCAGCAGCATACCGGGACAGGGGGCAATCGAGCAGTACTTC.